What follows describes a single TCR beta chain. Repertoires were generated with immunoSEQ multiplex PCR, while TCRdb's copy carries only in-frame clones and drops some. The sample records around 100,000 clones, roughly 90% being singletons. The junction had 7 bases not matched to a gene; V was cut back by 1 base and J by 5 bases. Germline CDR1 is KGHDR and CDR2 is SFDVKD. The CDR3 runs to 16 residues. These data are taken from a study of control samples from healthy donors and cancer patients. The sequenced sample consisted of blood. This TCR was sampled from a woman between 45 and 60 years old in good health. The gene calls are TRBV24-1 and TRBJ2-1; 7 nucleotides align to TRBD2. The CDR3: CATSDFPSGENNEQFF. As DNA, the CDR3 is TGTGCCACCAGTGATTTCCCTAGCGGAGAGAACAATGAGCAGTTCTTC.